Below are 6 T cell receptor beta chains sequenced from a single sample in a study of blood T cell repertoires in COVID-19. TCRdb's copy holds only in-frame clones and misses some; the assay was immunoSEQ multiplex PCR. This sample has 120,000 to 150,000 clones, with 80% found just once. Specimen: peripheral blood. These receptors came from a man aged 60 to 75 with active or convalescent COVID-19.

The chain combines TRBV24-1 with TRBJ2-3; 9 bases match TRBD1. CDR3 length: 18 amino acids. The V gene end was trimmed by 2 bases and the J gene end by 1 base; junction bases not matched to a gene: 9. Germline-derived CDR1 and CDR2 are KGHDR and SFDVKD. The CDR3 protein is CATSDYLHRGLGTDTQYF. The CDR3 nucleotides are TGTGCCACCAGTGATTACCTCCACAGGGGGCTAGGCACAGATACGCAGTATTTT.

CDR3 nucleotide sequence: TGTGCCAGCAGCTTAGGGACTTTTTCGCGGGAGGGAGAAGAGACCCAGTACTTC. Translation: CASSLGTFSREGEETQYF. V usage is TRBV13 and J usage is TRBJ2-5, with TRBD2 matching over 9 bases. CDR1 is PRHDT, CDR2 FYEKMQ, per germline (reference sequence). CDR3 length: 18 amino acids. The V segment lost 0 bases and the J segment 3 bases; nucleotides outside the gene matches: 11. Full variable domain (missing parts from reference TRBV13 and TRBJ2-5): AAGVIQSPRHLIKEKRETATLKCYPIPRHDTVYWYQQGPGQDPQFLISFYEKMQSDKGSIPDRFSAQQFSDYHSELNMSSLELGDSALYFCASSLGTFSREGEETQYFGPGTRLLVL.

V is TRBV29-1 and J is TRBJ1-2; D perhaps matches TRBD1 (5 bases). This CDR3 region has 12 residues. Germline CDR1 and CDR2: SQVTM and ANQGSEA. Trimming left V 1 base short and J 6 bases short, with 9 bases between. CDR3 sequence: CSVEGRANGYTF. For the CDR3, the DNA is TGCAGCGTTGAAGGCAGGGCGAATGGCTACACCTTC.

The V gene is TRBV24-1, the J gene TRBJ2-1, with 10 bases aligning to TRBD2. The CDR3 loop spans 17 amino acids. J lost 8 bases, V lost 4 bases, and 13 bases had no gene match. Germline CDR1 KGHDR, CDR2 SFDVKD. This chain's CDR3 is CATSDTLASGSLDEQFF. The DNA of the CDR3 is TGTGCCACCAGTGACACCCTGGCTAGCGGGAGTCTGGATGAGCAGTTCTTC.

V and J are TRBV14 and TRBJ2-5; D unclear. The CDR3 spans 13 residues. In germline, CDR1 is SGHDN, CDR2 FVKESK. V was cut by 0 bases and J by 7 bases, with 9 bases left in between. CDR3 region: CASSQDLRLTQYF. CDR3 DNA sequence: TGTGCCAGCAGCCAAGATCTACGGTTGACCCAGTACTTC.

The V gene is TRBV18, the J gene TRBJ1-5; 7 bases are shared with TRBD1. This CDR3 contains 14 residues. Germline values: CDR1 KGHSH, CDR2 LQKENI. Germline trimming cut 2 bases from V and 5 bases from J; bases unmatched to any gene: 3. CDR3 amino acids: CASSPDREDQPQHF. For the CDR3, the DNA is TGTGCCAGCTCACCAGACAGGGAGGATCAGCCCCAGCATTTT. Complete variable domain (other parts from reference TRBV18 and TRBJ1-5): NAGVMQNPRHLVRRRGQEARLRCSPMKGHSHVYWYRQLPEEGLKFMVYLQKENIIDESGMPKERFSAEFPKEGPSILRIQQVVRGDSAAYFCASSPDREDQPQHFGDGTRLSIL.